These 29 T cell receptor beta chains were sequenced from one sample in a study of cytomegalovirus exposure and HLA in healthy donors. Primers for the PCR totalled 60 Vbeta and 13 Jbeta. Libraries were prepared by immunoSEQ multiplex PCR; TCRdb keeps only in-frame clonotypes and omits some of them. Of fewer than 200,000 clones listed, about 81% were seen once; the top ten hold about 1.9%. Source material: PBMCs. These receptors all stem from a woman aged 18-29 years in good health and CMV-seronegative.

J is TRBJ2-1 and V is TRBV28; TRBD2 agrees at 7 bases. The CDR3 covers 16 residues. Germline V gives CDR1 MDHEN, CDR2 SYDVKM. Germline trimming cut 6 bases from V and 7 bases from J; bases unmatched to any gene: 15. CDR3 DNA sequence: TGTGCCAGCAGCAAAGCGGGACTATCTTCTGATAATGAGCAGTTCTTC. Translating gives CASSKAGLSSDNEQFF.

The V gene is TRBV6-5, the J gene TRBJ1-1; 8 bases align to TRBD1. Losses at the gene ends were 0 bases for V and 4 bases for J; bases not matched to a gene: 1. This CDR3 spans 14 amino acids. Germline CDR1 MNHEY, CDR2 SVGAGI. The CDR3 nucleotides read TGTGCCAGCAGTTACTCGCAGGGGGCCACTGAAGCTTTCTTT. It encodes CASSYSQGATEAFF.

This chain links TRBV7-8 with TRBJ2-7, with 8 bases identical to TRBD1. With 5 bases clipped from V and 8 bases from J, the junction kept 11 bases outside the gene matches. This CDR3 is 14 amino acids long. Germline CDR1 reads SGHVS; CDR2 reads FQNEAQ. CDR3 protein: CASSSRQGISQQYF. The DNA of the CDR3 is TGTGCCAGCAGCAGTCGACAGGGGATCTCCCAGCAGTACTTC.

The chain couples TRBV7-9 to TRBJ2-2; possibly TRBD1 for D (5 bases). Looked up from germline, CDR1 is SEHNR and CDR2 is FQNEAQ (reference sequence). Trimming pared 7 bases from V and 3 bases from J, leaving 12 bases between. The CDR3 loop spans 14 amino acids. The CDR3 protein is CASTKTGYTGELFF. The DNA of the CDR3 is TGTGCCAGCACCAAAACAGGATACACCGGGGAGCTGTTTTTT.

Only a few counts were recorded for this clone. The rearrangement joins TRBV7-9 to TRBJ2-7; tentative D call: TRBD2 (6 bases). From germline, CDR1 is SEHNR and CDR2 FQNEAQ (reference sequence). CDR3 length: 12 residues. Deletions cut 5 bases from V and 7 bases from J, with 12 bases between. CDR3 coding DNA: TGTGCCAGCAGCCCTTGGGGGGATGAGCAGTACTTC. Protein sequence: CASSPWGDEQYF.

This clone turned up a few times. The chain combines TRBV29-1 with TRBJ2-1; 8 bases map to TRBD2. Germline loops: CDR1 SQVTM, CDR2 ANQGSEA. This CDR3 is 15 amino acids long. V dropped 0 bases and J dropped 7; count of bases not matched to a gene: 8. The CDR3 reads CSVEDQGLATNEQFF. In DNA, the CDR3 is TGCAGCGTTGAAGATCAAGGACTAGCTACGAATGAGCAGTTCTTC.

A remark on this clone: Different DNA sequences within this sample yield the same CDR3. The chain carries TRBV28 and TRBJ2-7; unclear D gene. Germline lookup yields CDR1 MDHEN and CDR2 SYDVKM. The CDR3 sequence is 11 residues long. V shed 5 bases and J shed 4 bases, with 6 bases lying between them. CDR3 loop: CASSPGYEQYF. For the CDR3, the DNA is TGTGCCAGCAGTCCCGGGTACGAGCAGTACTTC.

This clone was counted a single time. This chain links TRBV5-8 with TRBJ1-5; no firm D call. This CDR3 contains 17 residues. Looked up from germline, CDR1 is SGHTS and CDR2 is YDEGEE. The V and J ends lost 1 base and 2 bases respectively, with 16 bases between them. The CDR3 is CASSLYGGGLRNQPQHF. CDR3 nucleotide sequence: TGTGCCAGCAGCTTGTACGGTGGAGGGCTTCGCAATCAGCCCCAGCATTTT.

This sequence joins TRBV5-4 and TRBJ1-2; tentative D call: TRBD1 (5 bases). The CDR3 has 15 residues. CDR1 and CDR2 (germline): SGHNT, YYREEE (reference sequence). Deletions cut 4 bases from V and 2 bases from J, with 15 bases between. CDR3 protein: CASSLVTQDNYGYTF. The CDR3 region has the DNA TGTGCCAGCAGCCTAGTAACACAGGACAACTATGGCTACACCTTC.

This clone was observed a few times. J is TRBJ2-3 and V is TRBV27; D not certain. The V gene lost 2 bases and the J gene lost 7 bases, with 10 bases spanning the gap. Germline V CDR1 and CDR2: MNHEY, SMNVEV (reference sequence). The CDR3 is 13 residues long. In nucleotides, the CDR3 is TGTGCCAGCAGTTTAGGCGGCATAAATACGCAGTATTTT. It codes for CASSLGGINTQYF.

This chain links TRBV19 with TRBJ2-1, with 7 positions matching TRBD1. The trim removed 4 bases at V and 6 bases at J, leaving 9 bases unmatched. The germline V gene has CDR1 LNHDA and CDR2 SQIVND (reference sequence). The CDR3 runs 15 residues. The CDR3 here is CASSTPGTASNEQFF. In DNA, the CDR3 is TGTGCCAGTAGTACCCCCGGGACAGCTAGCAATGAGCAGTTCTTC.

This clone was observed a handful of times. The rearrangement joins TRBV5-8 to TRBJ1-3; D gene uncertain. Trimming removed 0 bases from V and 0 bases from J, with 16 bases in between. There are 18 residues in the CDR3. In germline, CDR1 is SGHTS, CDR2 YDEGEE. CDR3 DNA sequence: TGTGCCAGCAGCTTGGTATCAGTCCTTACCTCCTCTGGAAACACCATATATTTT. The encoded protein is CASSLVSVLTSSGNTIYF.

V gene TRBV6-5 combines with J gene TRBJ1-5; D call uncertain. Germline loops: CDR1 MNHEY, CDR2 SVGAGI. This CDR3 contains 12 residues. V dropped 8 bases and J dropped 5 bases, with 10 bases sitting between them. The CDR3 nucleotides read TGTGCCAGCGGAGAGGGATATCAGCCCCAGCATTTT. It specifies CASGEGYQPQHF.

This sequence joins TRBV19 and TRBJ2-2; TRBD1 matches at 10 bases. Germline CDR1 LNHDA, CDR2 SQIVND (reference sequence). V lost 10 bases to trimming and J lost 4 bases; unmatched junction nucleotides: 3. The CDR3 is made up of 13 amino acids. CDR3 nucleotides: TGTGCCATCCGGGACAGGGGCACCGGGGAGCTGTTTTTT. It codes for CAIRDRGTGELFF.

As to this clone: The junction departs from germline at one end; a sequencing error may be responsible. This rearrangement joins TRBV7-9 to TRBJ1-1, with no clear D. Germline loops: CDR1 SEHNR, CDR2 FQNEAQ (reference sequence). The CDR3 runs to 12 residues. Here the CDR3 DNA reads TGTTCCAGCAGCTTAGGGCTCACTGAAGCTTTCTTT. Translation: CSSSLGLTEAFF.

This clone was counted a few times. The chain recombines TRBV7-2 with TRBJ2-1; TRBD2 matches at 8 bases. Germline CDR1 SGHTA, CDR2 FQGNSA. CDR3 size: 15 residues. V shed 2 bases, J shed 6 bases, and the junction held 6 bases outside the gene matches. CDR3 DNA: TGTGCCAGCAGCTTAATCTCGGGAGGGGGCAATGAGCAGTTCTTC. Translating it yields CASSLISGGGNEQFF.

The V gene is TRBV7-2, the J gene TRBJ1-5; D might be TRBD1 (5 bases). Germline loops: CDR1 SGHTA, CDR2 FQGNSA. The CDR3 consists of 16 residues. V shed 1 base and J shed 2 bases, with 12 bases lying between them. The CDR3 protein is CASSLVRGVGNQPQHF. The CDR3 DNA follows: TGTGCCAGCAGCTTAGTACGGGGGGTAGGCAATCAGCCCCAGCATTTT.

The J gene is TRBJ2-7, the V gene TRBV7-2; D remains unclear. This CDR3 contains 13 residues. The V gene's germline CDR1 is SGHTA and CDR2 FQGNSA. With 2 bases removed from V and 3 bases from J, the gap between germline ends came to 8 bases. The CDR3 DNA follows: TGTGCCAGCAGCTTATCACACCTCTACGAGCAGTACTTC. Translated, it gives CASSLSHLYEQYF.

V is TRBV25-1 and J is TRBJ1-5, with 10 bases aligning to TRBD1. With 4 bases clipped from V and 8 bases from J, the junction kept 5 bases outside the gene matches. The length of the CDR3 is 14 residues. Per germline, CDR1 MGHDK and CDR2 SYGVNS. CDR3 nucleotide sequence: TGTGCCAGCAGTGGGGGACAGGGGTTCAAGCCCCAGCATTTT. Its translation is CASSGGQGFKPQHF.

About this clone itself: The sample holds other DNA sequences that translate to the same CDR3. The chain employs TRBV29-1 and TRBJ2-7; TRBD1 matches at 8 bases. There are 12 residues in the CDR3. Germline V gene sequence: CDR1 SQVTM, CDR2 ANQGSEA. V lost 4 bases, J lost 2 bases, and 1 base stayed unmatched. The CDR3: CSVGTGTYEQYF. CDR3 bases: TGCAGCGTTGGGACAGGGACCTACGAGCAGTACTTC.

V gene TRBV5-1 combines with J gene TRBJ2-7; D may be TRBD1 (6 bases). CDR3 length equals 15 residues. In germline, CDR1 is SGHRS, CDR2 YFSETQ. The V and J ends lost 4 bases and 3 bases respectively, with 17 bases between them. The CDR3 DNA reads TGCGCCAGCAGCCCAATACCGGGACAAATCTACGAGCAGTACTTC. Encoded protein: CASSPIPGQIYEQYF.

The chain has TRBV5-4 and TRBJ2-3; the D is unclear. CDR1 SGHNT and CDR2 YYREEE come from the germline V gene (reference sequence). The CDR3 is made up of 12 amino acids. V was clipped by 5 bases and J by 8 bases, with 12 bases between them. In nucleotides, the CDR3 is TGTGCCAGCAGTTTCGAGGCGGCTACGCAGTATTTT. This codes for CASSFEAATQYF.

This chain uses TRBV6-1 with TRBJ1-2, with D possibly being TRBD1 (6 bases). The CDR3 extends over 15 amino acids. CDR1 is MNHNS and CDR2 is SASEGT in the germline V gene. Trimming removed 3 bases from V and 1 base from J, with 12 bases in between. The CDR3: CASSDQGLINYGYTF. In DNA form, the CDR3 reads TGTGCCAGCAGTGATCAGGGGTTAATTAACTATGGCTACACCTTC.

The gene calls are TRBV2 and TRBJ1-3; 7 bases are a match to TRBD1. The germline CDR1 and CDR2 sequences are SNHLY and FYNNEI. This CDR3 comprises 15 residues. J gave up 2 bases and V 6 bases, and 7 bases lay outside the gene matches. The CDR3 DNA is TGTGCCAGCAGGAAAACAGGGGCGGCTGGAAACACCATATATTTT. Residues: CASRKTGAAGNTIYF.

This rearrangement joins TRBV13 to TRBJ2-7; D call uncertain. The CDR3 is 17 residues long. CDR1 and CDR2 (germline): PRHDT, FYEKMQ (reference sequence). V was cut by 5 bases and J by 2 bases, with 22 bases left in between. CDR3 DNA: TGTGCCAGCAGCCGCCGACTCCCACCTCAGCCTACCTACGAGCAGTACTTC. Protein product: CASSRRLPPQPTYEQYF.

The rearrangement joins TRBV29-1 to TRBJ1-2; 7 positions agree with TRBD1. Germline assignment: CDR1 SQVTM and CDR2 ANQGSEA. The trim removed 3 bases at V and 8 bases at J, leaving 9 bases unmatched. CDR3 size: 13 residues. This CDR3 reads CSVESGGRGGYTF. The CDR3, as DNA: TGCAGCGTTGAGTCAGGGGGACGGGGCGGCTACACCTTC.

Notes on this clone: The junction and the germline gene differ at one end; a read error may be behind it. The chain carries TRBV4-1 and TRBJ2-1; 10 bases are shared with TRBD2. The CDR3 contains 15 residues. CDR1 MGHRA and CDR2 YSYEKL come from the germline V gene. CDR3 region: CTSRQLAGNYNEQFF. DNA for the CDR3: TGCACCAGCAGACAACTAGCGGGAAACTACAATGAGCAGTTCTTC.

The chain is built from TRBV5-1 and TRBJ2-3; no clear D. The CDR3 has 12 amino acids. Germline CDR1 is SGHRS and CDR2 is YFSETQ. Trimming pared 4 bases from V and 5 bases from J, leaving 8 bases between. CDR3 DNA: TGCGCCAGCAGCGAGAGTAGAGATACGCAGTATTTT. As protein: CASSESRDTQYF.

This chain joins TRBV9 and TRBJ2-2, with 7 bases aligning to TRBD1. CDR1 SGDLS and CDR2 YYNGEE come from the germline V gene. V shed 2 bases and J 5 bases; nucleotides not matched to a gene: 6. This CDR3 has 15 amino acids. The chain's CDR3 is CASSVTGEETGELFF. In DNA, the CDR3 is TGTGCCAGCAGCGTTACAGGGGAAGAAACCGGGGAGCTGTTTTTT. The full variable domain, its missing parts supplied by reference TRBV9 and TRBJ2-2, is DSGVTQTPKHLITATGQRVTLRCSPRSGDLSVYWYQQSLDQGLQFLIQYYNGEERAKGNILERFSAQQFPDLHSELNLSSLELGDSALYFCASSVTGEETGELFFGEGSRLTVL.